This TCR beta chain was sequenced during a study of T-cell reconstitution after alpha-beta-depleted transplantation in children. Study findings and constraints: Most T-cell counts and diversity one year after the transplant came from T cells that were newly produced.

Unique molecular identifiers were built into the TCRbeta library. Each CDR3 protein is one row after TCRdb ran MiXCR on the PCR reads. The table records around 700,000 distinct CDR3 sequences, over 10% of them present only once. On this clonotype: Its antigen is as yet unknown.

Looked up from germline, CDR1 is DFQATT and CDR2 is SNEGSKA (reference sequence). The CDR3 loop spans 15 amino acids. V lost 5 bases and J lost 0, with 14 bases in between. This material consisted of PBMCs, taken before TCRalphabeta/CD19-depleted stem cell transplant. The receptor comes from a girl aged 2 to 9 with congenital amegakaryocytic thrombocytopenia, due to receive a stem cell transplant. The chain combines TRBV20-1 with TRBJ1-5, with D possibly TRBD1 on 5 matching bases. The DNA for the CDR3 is TGCAGTGCTGGTGAAGGGACGGATAGCAATCAGCCCCAGCATTTT. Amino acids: CSAGEGTDSNQPQHF.